The source of this TCR beta chain is a study of blood T cell repertoires in COVID-19. Study-level information: Specimens from acute and convalescent COVID-19 originated in the United States, Italy and Spain. PBMCs, B-cell-depleted T cells, or T cells were the source of the cDNA or gDNA that made up the material.

Study processing details: Researchers report that nucleated cell counts were estimated from reference gene primer amplification. Sequencing used immunoSEQ multiplex PCR; TCRdb keeps in-frame clones, though not all of them. D and trimming come from the DNA, and the V and J calls and clone size come from that table. The sample carries about 220,000 clones, around 82% recorded once. CDR1 is DFQATT and CDR2 is SNEGSKA in the germline V gene (reference sequence). The ends were cut back, 3 bases at V and 10 bases at J, with 16 bases in the middle. The CDR3 spans 12 residues. The sequenced sample was peripheral blood. J is TRBJ2-7 and V is TRBV20-1, with D maybe TRBD1 (5 bases). The TCR originated in a human donor in a cohort sampled during active COVID-19. CDR3 protein: CSASSGKVEQYF. In nucleotides, the CDR3 is TGCAGTGCTAGTTCAGGGAAAGTCGAACAGTACTTC.